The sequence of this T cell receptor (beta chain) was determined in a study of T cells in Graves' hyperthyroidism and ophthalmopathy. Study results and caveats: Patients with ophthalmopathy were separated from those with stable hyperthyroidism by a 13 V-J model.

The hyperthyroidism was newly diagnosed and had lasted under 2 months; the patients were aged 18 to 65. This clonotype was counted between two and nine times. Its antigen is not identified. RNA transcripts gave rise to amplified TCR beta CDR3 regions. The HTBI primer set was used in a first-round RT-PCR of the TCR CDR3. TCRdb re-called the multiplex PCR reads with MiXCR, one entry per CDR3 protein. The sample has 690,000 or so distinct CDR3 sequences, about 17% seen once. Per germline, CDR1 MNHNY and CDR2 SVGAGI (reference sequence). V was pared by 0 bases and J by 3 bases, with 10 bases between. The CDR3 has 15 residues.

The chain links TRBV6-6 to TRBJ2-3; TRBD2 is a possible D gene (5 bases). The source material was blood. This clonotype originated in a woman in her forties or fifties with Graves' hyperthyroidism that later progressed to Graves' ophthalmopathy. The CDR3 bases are TGTGCCAGCAGTTACTCCTTAGAGGGTACAGATACGCAGTATTTT. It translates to CASSYSLEGTDTQYF.